This paragraph covers one T cell receptor beta chain sequence. Its antigen is still unknown. These data belong to a study of graft-versus-host responses after intestinal transplantation. Whole-study results and caveats: The recipient marrow held GvH clones, and some of them showed up first in ileum or blood.

Marrow drawn post-transplant originated at the posterior iliac crest or another site. The CDR3 totals 14 residues. The germline V gene has CDR1 SGHAT and CDR2 FQNNGV. V shed 1 base and J shed 4 bases, with 8 bases lying between them. Some clones are missing from TCRdb's copy, which holds only in-frame ones; the method was immunoSEQ multiplex PCR. The table lists almost 70,000 clones, just under 95% of them singletons. This sequence originates from a human patient who received an intestinal transplant, so some T cells may come from the graft donor. The sample in question was bone marrow, obtained around 720 days after intestinal transplantation. This chain uses TRBV11-2 with TRBJ2-1, with D possibly matching TRBD2 (6 bases). Here the CDR3 reads CASSLAGGYNEQFF. CDR3 DNA sequence: TGTGCCAGCAGCTTAGCCGGGGGATACAATGAGCAGTTCTTC.